This T cell receptor (beta chain) was sequenced during a study of identical twins. TCRdb passed the 5' RACE reads through MiXCR, listing each CDR3 protein once. Here the sample spans fewer than 250,000 distinct CDR3 sequences, about 7.5% being singletons. Germline V lookup: CDR1 SGHDN, CDR2 FVKESK. CDR3 size: 14 residues. Trimming stripped 5 bases from V and 4 bases from J, with 9 bases between. This clonotype was observed a few times. The antigen remains unidentified. Study results and caveats: Fewer insertions characterized abundant cord blood beta clonotypes, whereas memory repertoires showed none.

The sample was also reused in another study, on yellow fever vaccine responses in identical twins.

The chain couples TRBV14 to TRBJ2-6; possible D gene TRBD2, 5 bases. The source material was CD8+ T cells sorted from blood. The clonotype originates from a woman aged 18-29 years in good health. The chain's CDR3 is CASSEGWGANVLTF. The CDR3 region has the DNA TGTGCCAGCAGCGAGGGATGGGGGGCCAACGTCCTGACTTTC.